These 6 T cell receptor beta chains were sequenced from one sample in a study of cytomegalovirus exposure and HLA in healthy donors. Clones were read by immunoSEQ multiplex PCR, and TCRdb kept only the in-frame ones, dropping some. The profile shows roughly 180,000 clones, about four fifths of them singletons. The specimen was PBMCs. The source is a man aged 18 to 29 in good health and CMV-seropositive.

This clone was recorded only once. The rearrangement joins TRBV6-1 to TRBJ1-1; D is ambiguous. The germline gives CDR1 MNHNS, CDR2 SASEGT. Trimming cost V 7 bases and J 2 bases, with 11 bases left between them. CDR3 size: 13 residues. DNA of the CDR3: TGTGCCAGCACCCACACGCTTAACACTGAAGCTTTCTTT. This gives the protein CASTHTLNTEAFF.

The chain couples TRBV4-3 to TRBJ2-7; D possibly corresponds to TRBD1 (5 bases). Trimming stripped 2 bases from V and 2 bases from J, with 10 bases between. In germline, CDR1 is LGHNA, CDR2 YSLEER. The CDR3 sequence is 14 residues long. CDR3 amino acids: CASSQNPGTYEQYF. DNA for the CDR3: TGCGCCAGCAGCCAAAATCCAGGGACCTACGAGCAGTACTTC.

V gene TRBV9 combines with J gene TRBJ1-4, with 7 bases lining up with TRBD1. Germline values: CDR1 SGDLS, CDR2 YYNGEE. The CDR3 is 17 residues long. V trimming: 4 bases; J trimming: 8 bases; junction bases outside the gene matches: 17. This CDR3 reads CASSPVIGQVEREKLFF. The CDR3, as DNA: TGTGCCAGCAGCCCAGTTATTGGACAGGTCGAAAGAGAAAAACTGTTTTTT.

The chain has TRBV5-8 and TRBJ2-1; 8 bases align to TRBD1. With V trimmed by 1 base and J by 7 bases, 7 bases remained unmatched. There are 15 residues in the CDR3. Germline-derived CDR1 and CDR2 are SGHTS and YDEGEE. The CDR3 DNA reads TGTGCCAGCAGCTTGCCGCGACAGGGGTTGAATGAGCAGTTCTTC. It encodes CASSLPRQGLNEQFF.

This chain connects TRBV28 to TRBJ2-2; D possibly corresponds to TRBD1 (6 bases). The CDR3 spans 15 residues. The germline V gene encodes CDR1 MDHEN and CDR2 SYDVKM. V was clipped by 3 bases and J by 7 bases, with 15 bases between them. CDR3 sequence (DNA): TGTGCCAGCAGTTTCTTATTTGGGGGCAACGGGGAGCTGTTTTTT. Amino acids: CASSFLFGGNGELFF.

This clone has just one count. The V gene is TRBV10-3, the J gene TRBJ2-3; the D gene is possibly TRBD1 (5 bases). Germline V gene lookup returns CDR1 ENHRY and CDR2 SYGVKD. The CDR3 runs to 17 residues. Trimming left V 8 bases short and J 5 bases short, with 26 bases between. The CDR3 DNA sequence: TGTGCCATCGGTGGACAATTACGCAGGGTTGACAAAGATACGCAGTATTTT. Translation gives CAIGGQLRRVDKDTQYF.